The T cell receptor (beta chain) described here comes from a study of blood T cell repertoires in COVID-19. About the research overall: T cells, B-cell-depleted T cells, or PBMCs provided the cDNA or gDNA that served as material.

The germline V and J ends were trimmed by 3 bases and 5 bases, with 11 bases remaining between them. This CDR3 region has 13 residues. The V gene's germline CDR1 is DFQATT and CDR2 SNEGSKA (reference sequence). Using immunoSEQ multiplex PCR, the repertoire was profiled, and TCRdb retains in-frame clones only, with some absent. The profile covers 65,000 to 90,000 clones, with approximately 76% appearing a single time and roughly 15% taken by the ten largest. The sequence was obtained from a man between 65 and 85 years old with active or convalescent COVID-19. The chain uses TRBV20-1 and TRBJ1-5, with D possibly TRBD1 on 6 matching bases. The sample was peripheral blood. DNA for the CDR3: TGCAGTGCTAGTTCAGGGGCGGATCAGCCCCAGCATTTT. It is translated as CSASSGADQPQHF.